The clone carrying this TCR beta chain was observed a single time. The antigen is not known. Sequencing used immunoSEQ multiplex PCR; TCRdb keeps in-frame clones, though not all of them. Among roughly 60,000 clones listed, 95% to 98% were seen once. The data originate from a study of siplizumab effects on memory and regulatory T cells. General study results and limits: Unstimulated subsets contained matches for only a minor fraction of alloreactive clones.

The CDR3 is 13 residues long. V was shortened by 7 bases and J by 4 bases, with 13 bases between the two germline ends. Germline V gives CDR1 LNHDA, CDR2 SQIVND (reference sequence). The rearrangement links TRBV19 to TRBJ2-5; D possibly corresponds to TRBD1 (5 bases). Sequencing was performed on naive CD8+ T cells sorted from blood. The TCR comes from a human donor in good health. The CDR3 reads CASNQGGLETQYF. The CDR3 region has the DNA TGTGCCAGTAACCAGGGTGGTCTAGAGACCCAGTACTTC.